This passage covers 10 T cell receptor beta chains from one sample sequenced in a study of blood T cell repertoires in COVID-19. Produced via immunoSEQ multiplex PCR; TCRdb's table is partial and in-frame only. The data hold roughly 250,000 clones, with under 85% observed a single time. The specimen was peripheral blood. These receptor sequences come from a human donor with COVID-19, enrolled during active disease. The donor label of this sample is uncertain.

The chain uses TRBV7-9 and TRBJ2-7; D is perhaps TRBD1 (6 bases). Trimming removed 1 base from V and 5 bases from J, with 15 bases in between. The germline CDR1 and CDR2 sequences are SEHNR and FQNEAQ (reference sequence). CDR3 size: 15 residues. This CDR3 reads CASSLGSGDTHEQYF. The CDR3 DNA is TGTGCCAGCAGCTTAGGGTCAGGGGACACACACGAGCAGTACTTC.

The J gene is TRBJ1-1, the V gene TRBV7-6; maybe TRBD1 (6 bases). The CDR3 consists of 16 residues. Deletions cut 1 base from V and 3 bases from J, with 15 bases between. Germline V lookup: CDR1 SGHVS, CDR2 FNYEAQ. In DNA form, the CDR3 reads TGTGCCAGCAGCTTAGGGGGGAGGGCAGGGGACACTGAAGCTTTCTTT. It yields the protein CASSLGGRAGDTEAFF.

This clone was detected a few times. The rearrangement links TRBV28 to TRBJ2-7; TRBD2 matches 9 bases. Germline V gene sequence: CDR1 MDHEN, CDR2 SYDVKM. With 4 bases clipped from V and 3 bases from J, the junction kept 7 bases outside the gene matches. The CDR3 is 15 amino acids. In DNA, the CDR3 is TGTGCCAGCAGTTCCAGGACTAGCGTAAACTACGAGCAGTACTTC. It encodes CASSSRTSVNYEQYF.

This clone appeared once. V and J are TRBV5-1 and TRBJ1-4; TRBD1 might be the D (6 bases). The CDR3 has 15 residues. The germline CDR1 and CDR2 sequences are SGHRS and YFSETQ. The ends were cut back, 2 bases at V and 8 bases at J, with 16 bases in the middle. CDR3 protein: CASSFTTGMAEKLFF. The CDR3 DNA follows: TGCGCCAGCAGCTTTACTACAGGGATGGCGGAAAAACTGTTTTTT.

In this sample, this clone turned up once. V and J are TRBV28 and TRBJ2-3, with TRBD2 identical over 7 bases. Germline V gene lookup returns CDR1 MDHEN and CDR2 SYDVKM. There are 14 residues in the CDR3. The V segment lost 8 bases and the J segment 6 bases; nucleotides outside the gene matches: 11. The CDR3 region is CASRQREPRDTQYF. As DNA, the CDR3 is TGTGCCAGCCGGCAGCGGGAACCTCGGGATACGCAGTATTTT.

The chain carries TRBV7-9 and TRBJ1-5, with D unclear. Germline V gene data show CDR1 as SEHNR and CDR2 as FQNEAQ (reference sequence). Trimming pared 1 base from V and 12 bases from J, leaving 13 bases between. The CDR3 has 13 amino acids. CDR3: CASSLDTVKIQHF. The DNA for the CDR3 is TGTGCCAGCAGCTTAGATACGGTAAAGATCCAGCATTTT. Full variable domain (rest looked up from reference TRBV7-9 and TRBJ1-5): DTGVSQNPRHKITKRGQNVTFRCDPISEHNRLYWYRQTLGQGPEFLTYFQNEAQLEKSRLLSDRFSAERPKGSFSTLEIQRTEQGDSAMYLCASSLDTVKIQHFGDGTRLSIL.

The V and J genes are TRBV19 and TRBJ2-2, with D uncertain. There are 15 residues in the CDR3. V lost 6 bases and J lost 1, with 12 bases in between. The germline CDR1 and CDR2 sequences are LNHDA and SQIVND (reference sequence). This CDR3 is CASSASFRNTGELFF. CDR3 DNA sequence: TGTGCCAGTAGCGCTAGTTTTAGGAACACCGGGGAGCTGTTTTTT.

The rearrangement joins TRBV2 to TRBJ2-7, with 7 bases identical to TRBD2. Unmatched junction bases numbered 5, after V lost 6 bases and J lost 3 bases. Germline assignment: CDR1 SNHLY and CDR2 FYNNEI. This CDR3 spans 13 amino acids. CDR3 nucleotides: TGTGCCAGCAGCCGGACTAGGAACTACGAGCAGTACTTC. It yields the protein CASSRTRNYEQYF.

The genes are TRBV9 and TRBJ2-2, with 7 positions matching TRBD2. This CDR3 is built from 17 residues. Germline V CDR1 and CDR2: SGDLS, YYNGEE. Germline trimming cut 0 bases from V and 3 bases from J; bases unmatched to any gene: 8. CDR3 sequence reads: CASSVATASGDTGELFF. As DNA, the CDR3 is TGTGCCAGCAGCGTAGCTACGGCTAGCGGCGACACCGGGGAGCTGTTTTTT.

The rearrangement links TRBV27 to TRBJ2-3; 7 bases are shared with TRBD1. CDR3 length: 17 amino acids. In germline, CDR1 is MNHEY, CDR2 SMNVEV (reference sequence). The V and J ends lost 8 bases and 7 bases, in that order; junction bases with no gene match: 21. The CDR3 is CASAKGIGTAFTNTQYF. The DNA for the CDR3 is TGTGCCAGCGCAAAGGGGATAGGGACAGCCTTCACGAATACGCAGTATTTT.